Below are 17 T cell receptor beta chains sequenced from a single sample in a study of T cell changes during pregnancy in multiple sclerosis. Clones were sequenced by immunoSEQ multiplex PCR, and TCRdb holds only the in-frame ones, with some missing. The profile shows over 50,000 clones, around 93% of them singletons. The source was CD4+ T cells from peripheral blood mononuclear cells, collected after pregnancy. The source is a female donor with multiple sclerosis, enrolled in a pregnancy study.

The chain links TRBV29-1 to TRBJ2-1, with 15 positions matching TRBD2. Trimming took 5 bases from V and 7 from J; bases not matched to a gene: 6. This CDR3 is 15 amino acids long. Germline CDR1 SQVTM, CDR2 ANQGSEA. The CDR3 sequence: CSVKYGTSGRNEQFF. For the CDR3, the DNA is TGCAGCGTTAAATATGGGACTAGCGGGAGGAATGAGCAGTTCTTC.

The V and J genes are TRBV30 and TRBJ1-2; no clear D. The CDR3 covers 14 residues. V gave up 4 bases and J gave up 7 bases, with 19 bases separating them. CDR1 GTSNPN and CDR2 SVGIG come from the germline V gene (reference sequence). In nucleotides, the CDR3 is TGTGCCTGGACTATCTATGGAGGCCGGGGTGGCTACACCTTC. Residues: CAWTIYGGRGGYTF. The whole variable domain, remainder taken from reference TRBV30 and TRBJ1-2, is SQTIHQWPATLVQPVGSPLSLECTVEGTSNPNLYWYRQAAGRGLQLLFYSVGIGQISSEVPQNLSASRPQDRQFILSSKKLLLSDSGFYLCAWTIYGGRGGYTFGSGTRLTVV.

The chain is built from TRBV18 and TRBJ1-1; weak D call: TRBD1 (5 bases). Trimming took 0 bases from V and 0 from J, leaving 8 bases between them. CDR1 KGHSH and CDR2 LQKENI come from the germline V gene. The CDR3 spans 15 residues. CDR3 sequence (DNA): TGTGCCAGCTCACCACCGCAGGGATTGAACACTGAAGCTTTCTTT. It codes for CASSPPQGLNTEAFF.

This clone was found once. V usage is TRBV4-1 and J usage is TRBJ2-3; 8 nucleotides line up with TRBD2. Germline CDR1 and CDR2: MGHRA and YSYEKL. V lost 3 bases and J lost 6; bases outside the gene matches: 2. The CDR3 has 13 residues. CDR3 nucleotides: TGCGCCAGCAGCCAGAAGCGGGGGGATACGCAGTATTTT. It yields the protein CASSQKRGDTQYF.

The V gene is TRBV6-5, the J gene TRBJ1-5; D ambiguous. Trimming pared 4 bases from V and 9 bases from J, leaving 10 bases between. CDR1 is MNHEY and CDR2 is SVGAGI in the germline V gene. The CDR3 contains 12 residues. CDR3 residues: CASSSGRGPQHF. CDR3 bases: TGTGCCAGCAGTTCCGGTCGGGGGCCCCAGCATTTT.

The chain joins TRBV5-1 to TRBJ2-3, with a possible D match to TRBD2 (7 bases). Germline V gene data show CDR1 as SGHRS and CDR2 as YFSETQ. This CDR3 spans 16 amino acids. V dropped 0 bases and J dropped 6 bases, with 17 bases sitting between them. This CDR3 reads CASSLGGAGVLDTQYF. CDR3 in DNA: TGCGCCAGCAGCTTGGGGGGGGCGGGAGTATTGGATACGCAGTATTTT.

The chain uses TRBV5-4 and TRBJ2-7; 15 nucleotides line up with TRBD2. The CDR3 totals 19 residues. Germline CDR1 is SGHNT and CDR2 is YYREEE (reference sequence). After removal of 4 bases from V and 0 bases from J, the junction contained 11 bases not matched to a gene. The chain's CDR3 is CASSQGLAGGLGSSYEQYF. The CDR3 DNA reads TGTGCCAGCAGCCAGGGACTAGCGGGAGGTTTAGGGAGCTCCTACGAGCAGTACTTC.

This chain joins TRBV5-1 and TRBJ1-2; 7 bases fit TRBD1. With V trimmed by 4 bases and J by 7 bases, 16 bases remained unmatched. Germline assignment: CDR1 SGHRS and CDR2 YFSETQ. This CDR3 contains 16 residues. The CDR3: CASSKNLIQGSAGYTF. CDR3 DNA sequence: TGCGCCAGCAGCAAGAACCTAATACAGGGGTCCGCTGGCTACACCTTC.

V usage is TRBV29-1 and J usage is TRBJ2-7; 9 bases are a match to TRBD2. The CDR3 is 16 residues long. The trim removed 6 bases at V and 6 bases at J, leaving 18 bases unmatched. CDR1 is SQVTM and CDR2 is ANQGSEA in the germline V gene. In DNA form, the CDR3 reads TGCAGCGTGGGCACCTATCCGGGACTAGCTGTTGGCGAGCAGTACTTC. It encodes CSVGTYPGLAVGEQYF.

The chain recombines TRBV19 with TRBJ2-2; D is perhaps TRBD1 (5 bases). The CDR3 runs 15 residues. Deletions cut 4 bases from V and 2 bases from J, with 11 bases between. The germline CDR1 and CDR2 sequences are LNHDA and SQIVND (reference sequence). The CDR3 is CASSNPTVNTGELFF. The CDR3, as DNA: TGTGCCAGTAGTAACCCGACAGTCAACACCGGGGAGCTGTTTTTT. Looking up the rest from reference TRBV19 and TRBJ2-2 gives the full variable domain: DGGITQSPKYLFRKEGQNVTLSCEQNLNHDAMYWYRQDPGQGLRLIYYSQIVNDFQKGDIAEGYSVSREKKESFPLTVTSAQKNPTAFYLCASSNPTVNTGELFFGEGSRLTVL.

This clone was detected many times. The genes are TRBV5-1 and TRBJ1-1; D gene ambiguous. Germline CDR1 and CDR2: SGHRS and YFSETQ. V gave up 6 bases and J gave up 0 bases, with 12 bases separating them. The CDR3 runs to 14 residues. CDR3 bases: TGCGCCAGCAATCCAAACGGGATGAACACTGAAGCTTTCTTT. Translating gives CASNPNGMNTEAFF.

The DNA for the CDR3 is TGTGCCAGCAGCTTAATTTTGAGCGGGAGAAACACCGGGGAGCTGTTTTTT. Amino acids: CASSLILSGRNTGELFF. V is TRBV5-8 and J is TRBJ2-2; 8 bases are shared with TRBD2. The germline V gene encodes CDR1 SGHTS and CDR2 YDEGEE. The CDR3 covers 17 residues. With 2 bases clipped from V and 2 bases from J, the junction kept 8 bases outside the gene matches.

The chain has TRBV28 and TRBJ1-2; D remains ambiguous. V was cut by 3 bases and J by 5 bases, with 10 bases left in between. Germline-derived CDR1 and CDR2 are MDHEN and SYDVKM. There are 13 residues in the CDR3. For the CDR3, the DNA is TGTGCCAGCAGTTTCGGCTTGCGGTATGGCTACACCTTC. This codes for CASSFGLRYGYTF.

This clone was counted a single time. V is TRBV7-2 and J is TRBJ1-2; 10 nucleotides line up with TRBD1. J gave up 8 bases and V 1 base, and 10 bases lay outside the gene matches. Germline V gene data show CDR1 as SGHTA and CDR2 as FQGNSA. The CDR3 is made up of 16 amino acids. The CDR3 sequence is CASSLEGGQGSGGYTF. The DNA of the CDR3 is TGTGCCAGCAGCTTAGAAGGGGGACAGGGGTCAGGCGGCTACACCTTC.

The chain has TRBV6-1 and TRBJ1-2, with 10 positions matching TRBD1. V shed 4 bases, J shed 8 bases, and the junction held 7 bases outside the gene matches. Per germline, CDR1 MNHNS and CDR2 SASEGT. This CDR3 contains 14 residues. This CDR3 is CASSGAGTGDGYTF. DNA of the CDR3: TGTGCCAGCAGTGGAGCCGGGACAGGGGACGGCTACACCTTC.

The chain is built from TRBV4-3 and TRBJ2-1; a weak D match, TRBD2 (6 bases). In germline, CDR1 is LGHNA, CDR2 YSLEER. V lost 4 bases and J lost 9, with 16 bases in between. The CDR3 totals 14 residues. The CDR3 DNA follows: TGCGCCAGCAGCCGGGTAATACTAGCCCCTGAGCAGTTCTTC. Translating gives CASSRVILAPEQFF.

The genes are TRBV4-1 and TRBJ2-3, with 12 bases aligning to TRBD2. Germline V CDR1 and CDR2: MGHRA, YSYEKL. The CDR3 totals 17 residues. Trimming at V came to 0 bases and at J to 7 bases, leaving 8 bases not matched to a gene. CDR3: CASSQDTSSGRANTQYF. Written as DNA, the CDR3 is TGCGCCAGCAGCCAAGATACGTCTAGCGGGAGGGCCAATACGCAGTATTTT.